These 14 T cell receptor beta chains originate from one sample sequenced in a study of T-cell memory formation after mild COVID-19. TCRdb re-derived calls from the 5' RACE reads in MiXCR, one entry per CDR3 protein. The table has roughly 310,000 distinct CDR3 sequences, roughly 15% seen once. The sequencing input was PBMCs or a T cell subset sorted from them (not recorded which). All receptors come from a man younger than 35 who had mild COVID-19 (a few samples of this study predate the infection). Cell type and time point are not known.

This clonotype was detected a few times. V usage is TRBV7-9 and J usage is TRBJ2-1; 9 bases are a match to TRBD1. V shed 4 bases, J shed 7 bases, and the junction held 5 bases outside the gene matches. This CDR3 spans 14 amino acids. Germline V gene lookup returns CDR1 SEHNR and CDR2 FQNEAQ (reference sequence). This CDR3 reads CASSSGQGRNEQFF. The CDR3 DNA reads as TGTGCCAGCAGCTCGGGACAGGGCAGAAATGAGCAGTTCTTC.

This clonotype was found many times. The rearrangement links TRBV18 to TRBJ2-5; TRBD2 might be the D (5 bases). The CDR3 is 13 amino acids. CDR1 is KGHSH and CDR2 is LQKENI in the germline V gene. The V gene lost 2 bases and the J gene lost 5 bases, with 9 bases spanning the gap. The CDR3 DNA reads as TGTGCCAGCTCACCATTGGACTGGGAGACCCAGTACTTC. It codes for CASSPLDWETQYF. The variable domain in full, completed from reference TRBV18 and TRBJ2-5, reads NAGVMQNPRHLVRRRGQEARLRCSPMKGHSHVYWYRQLPEEGLKFMVYLQKENIIDESGMPKERFSAEFPKEGPSILRIQQVVRGDSAAYFCASSPLDWETQYFGPGTRLLVL.

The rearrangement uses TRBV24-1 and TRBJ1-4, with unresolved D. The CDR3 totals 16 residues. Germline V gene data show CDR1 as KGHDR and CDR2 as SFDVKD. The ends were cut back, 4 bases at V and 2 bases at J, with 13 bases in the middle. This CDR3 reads CATSEPKMRTNEKLFF. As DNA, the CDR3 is TGTGCCACCAGTGAACCCAAGATGCGGACTAATGAAAAACTGTTTTTT.

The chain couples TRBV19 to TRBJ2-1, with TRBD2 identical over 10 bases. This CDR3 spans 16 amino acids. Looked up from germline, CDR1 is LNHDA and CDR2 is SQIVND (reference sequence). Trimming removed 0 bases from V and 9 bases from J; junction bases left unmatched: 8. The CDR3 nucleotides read TGTGCCAGTAGTATAGAGGTAGCGGGGGGAGAAGGTGAGCAGTTCTTC. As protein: CASSIEVAGGEGEQFF. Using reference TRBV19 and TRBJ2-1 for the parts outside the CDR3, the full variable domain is DGGITQSPKYLFRKEGQNVTLSCEQNLNHDAMYWYRQDPGQGLRLIYYSQIVNDFQKGDIAEGYSVSREKKESFPLTVTSAQKNPTAFYLCASSIEVAGGEGEQFFGPGTRLTVL.

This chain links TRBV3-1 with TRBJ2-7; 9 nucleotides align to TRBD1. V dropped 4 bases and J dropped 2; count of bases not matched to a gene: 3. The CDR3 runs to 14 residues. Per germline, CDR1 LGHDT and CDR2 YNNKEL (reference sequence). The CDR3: CASSRGQGPYEQYV. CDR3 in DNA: TGTGCCAGCAGCCGGGGACAGGGTCCCTACGAGCAGTACGTC.

The CDR3, as DNA: TGCGCCAGCAGCCCGGGGGGTAGGGGCGGCTACAATGAGCAGTTCTTC. Translated, it gives CASSPGGRGGYNEQFF. V and J are TRBV4-1 and TRBJ2-1, with 7 bases aligning to TRBD2. In germline, CDR1 is MGHRA, CDR2 YSYEKL. The V and J ends lost 4 bases and 3 bases, in that order; junction bases with no gene match: 9. CDR3 size: 16 residues.

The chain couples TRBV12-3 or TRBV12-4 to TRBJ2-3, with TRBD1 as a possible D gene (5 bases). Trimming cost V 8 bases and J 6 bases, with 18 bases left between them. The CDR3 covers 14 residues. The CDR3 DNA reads TGTGCCAGCTGTTGGGGCTGGGTAGGGGATACGCAGTATTTT. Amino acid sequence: CASCWGWVGDTQYF.

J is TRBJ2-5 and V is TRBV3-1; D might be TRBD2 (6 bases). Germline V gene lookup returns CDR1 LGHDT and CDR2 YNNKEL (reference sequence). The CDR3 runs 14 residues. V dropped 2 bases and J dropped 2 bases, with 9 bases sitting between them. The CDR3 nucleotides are TGTGCCAGCAGCCAACTTAGCGGTCAAGAGACCCAGTACTTC. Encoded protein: CASSQLSGQETQYF.

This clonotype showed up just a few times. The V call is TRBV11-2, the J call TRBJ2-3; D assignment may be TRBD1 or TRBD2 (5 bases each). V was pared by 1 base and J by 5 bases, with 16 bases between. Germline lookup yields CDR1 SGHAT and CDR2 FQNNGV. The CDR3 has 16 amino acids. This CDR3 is CASSLGGDHRLDTQYF. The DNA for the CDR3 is TGTGCCAGCAGCTTAGGGGGAGATCACAGGTTAGATACGCAGTATTTT.

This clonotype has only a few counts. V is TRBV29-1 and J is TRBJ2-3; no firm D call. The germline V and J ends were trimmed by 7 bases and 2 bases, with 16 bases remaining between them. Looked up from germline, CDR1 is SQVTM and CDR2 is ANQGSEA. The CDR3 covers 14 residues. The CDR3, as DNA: TGCAGCGCCCGTTACCGCCCCGACACAGATACGCAGTATTTT. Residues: CSARYRPDTDTQYF.

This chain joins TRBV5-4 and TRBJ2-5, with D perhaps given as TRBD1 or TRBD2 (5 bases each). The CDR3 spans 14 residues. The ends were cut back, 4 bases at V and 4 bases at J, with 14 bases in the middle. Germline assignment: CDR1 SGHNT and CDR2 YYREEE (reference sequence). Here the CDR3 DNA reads TGTGCCAGCAGCACGACTGTTGGGGGAGAGACCCAGTACTTC. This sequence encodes CASSTTVGGETQYF.

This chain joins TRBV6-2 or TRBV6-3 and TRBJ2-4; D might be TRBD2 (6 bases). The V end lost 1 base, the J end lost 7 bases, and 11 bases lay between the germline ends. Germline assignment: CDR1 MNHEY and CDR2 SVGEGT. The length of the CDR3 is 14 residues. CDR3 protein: CASSYLTTRNIQYF. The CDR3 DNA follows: TGTGCCAGCAGTTACTTAACGACTAGGAACATTCAGTACTTC.

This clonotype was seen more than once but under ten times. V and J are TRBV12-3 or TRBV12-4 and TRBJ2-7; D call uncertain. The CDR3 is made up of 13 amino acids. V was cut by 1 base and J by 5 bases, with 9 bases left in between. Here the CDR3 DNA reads TGTGCCAGCAGTTTAGGCAGGTCACACGAGCAGTACTTC. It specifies CASSLGRSHEQYF.

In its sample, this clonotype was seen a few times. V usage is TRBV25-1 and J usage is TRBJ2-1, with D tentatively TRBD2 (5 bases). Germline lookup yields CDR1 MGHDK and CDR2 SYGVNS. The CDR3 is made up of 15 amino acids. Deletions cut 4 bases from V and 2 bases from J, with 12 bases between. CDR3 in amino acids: CASSAADDTYNEQFF. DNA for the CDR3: TGTGCCAGCAGTGCAGCGGACGATACCTACAATGAGCAGTTCTTC.